This passage covers 24 T cell receptor beta chains from one sample sequenced in a study of blood T cell repertoires in COVID-19. Sequencing was performed with immunoSEQ multiplex PCR; in TCRdb, only in-frame clones are kept and a portion is missing. The table records about 180,000 clones, about 84% of them present only once. Sequencing was done on a sample of PBMCs or T cells enriched from blood (not recorded which). The receptors here all came from a woman aged 25 to 39 who had recovered from COVID-19.

The chain links TRBV29-1 to TRBJ2-7, with 8 bases that match TRBD1. The CDR3 spans 11 residues. V was pared by 6 bases and J by 4 bases, with 2 bases of the junction left unmatched. CDR1 is SQVTM, CDR2 ANQGSEA, per germline. The CDR3 loop reads CSVRDRYEQYF. The CDR3 DNA follows: TGCAGCGTCCGGGACAGGTACGAGCAGTACTTC.

The chain is built from TRBV5-1 and TRBJ2-2, with TRBD1 as a possible D gene (5 bases). The CDR3 runs 16 residues. The germline V and J ends were trimmed by 5 bases and 4 bases, with 18 bases remaining between them. In germline, CDR1 is SGHRS, CDR2 YFSETQ. Here the CDR3 reads CASRAVLGVPTGELFF. CDR3 sequence (DNA): TGCGCCAGCAGGGCGGTCTTAGGGGTGCCCACCGGGGAGCTGTTTTTT.

This sequence joins TRBV27 and TRBJ2-1, with D possibly matching TRBD1 (6 bases). The CDR3 totals 15 residues. Germline V lookup: CDR1 MNHEY, CDR2 SMNVEV (reference sequence). V gave up 5 bases and J gave up 7 bases, with 18 bases separating them. The CDR3: CASSILRGPSNEQFF. For the CDR3, the DNA is TGTGCCAGCAGTATACTCAGGGGACCATCGAATGAGCAGTTCTTC.

The V call is TRBV27, the J call TRBJ2-3; maybe TRBD2 (5 bases). Trimming left V 4 bases short and J 3 bases short, with 14 bases between. The CDR3 has 15 residues. Looked up from germline, CDR1 is MNHEY and CDR2 is SMNVEV (reference sequence). For the CDR3, the DNA is TGTGCCAGCAGTTCCGGACTGGATAGTACAGATACGCAGTATTTT. As protein: CASSSGLDSTDTQYF.

J is TRBJ2-1 and V is TRBV7-4; tentatively, D is TRBD1 (5 bases). This CDR3 is 13 amino acids long. The V end lost 3 bases, the J end lost 5 bases, and 8 bases lay between the germline ends. Germline CDR1 is SGHVT and CDR2 is SQSDAQ. CDR3 sequence reads: CASSLTDNNEQFF. The CDR3 nucleotides are TGTGCCAGCAGCTTGACAGATAACAATGAGCAGTTCTTC.

The gene calls are TRBV24-1 and TRBJ2-2; D may be TRBD2 (5 bases). This CDR3 spans 16 amino acids. Germline V gene sequence: CDR1 KGHDR, CDR2 SFDVKD. Trimming pared 3 bases from V and 7 bases from J, leaving 17 bases between. The CDR3 DNA reads as TGTGCCACCAGTGATACGACCGGGAAACGGGACGGGGAGCTGTTTTTT. Translated, it gives CATSDTTGKRDGELFF.

The rearrangement links TRBV2 to TRBJ2-5; TRBD2 matches 11 bases. V lost 10 bases to trimming and J lost 0 bases; unmatched junction nucleotides: 13. The CDR3 length is 17 residues. Germline-derived CDR1 and CDR2 are SNHLY and FYNNEI. In DNA, the CDR3 is TGTGCCACCCTGACCTTACCGGGACTAGCGGACCAAGAGACCCAGTACTTC. Translated: CATLTLPGLADQETQYF.

This clone was seen just once. The chain recombines TRBV6-5 with TRBJ2-1; D is possibly TRBD2 (6 bases). The CDR3 loop spans 15 amino acids. Deletions cut 8 bases from V and 4 bases from J, with 18 bases between. Germline V gives CDR1 MNHEY, CDR2 SVGAGI. CDR3 sequence reads: CASLPGGTSYNEQFF. The CDR3 bases are TGTGCCAGCCTCCCAGGCGGGACTTCTTACAATGAGCAGTTCTTC.

The chain's CDR3 is CASSVQGGFYEQYF. CDR3 in DNA: TGTGCCAGCAGTGTTCAGGGGGGCTTCTACGAGCAGTACTTC. The chain combines TRBV2 with TRBJ2-7; D is possibly TRBD1 (7 bases). This CDR3 region has 14 residues. The V and J ends lost 4 bases and 3 bases respectively, with 13 bases between them. Per germline, CDR1 SNHLY and CDR2 FYNNEI.

The rearrangement joins TRBV4-1 to TRBJ2-7; weak D call: TRBD1 (9 bases). Trimming pared 3 bases from V and 10 bases from J, leaving 40 bases between. The CDR3 covers 21 residues. Germline loops: CDR1 MGHRA, CDR2 YSYEKL. The CDR3 region has the DNA TGCGCCAGCAGCCATTCAAATCTGACAGGGGGAACTAGCGGACCCCTTCTACGACAGTACTTC. Translating it yields CASSHSNLTGGTSGPLLRQYF.

The chain employs TRBV27 and TRBJ2-7; 7 positions match TRBD2. Unmatched junction bases numbered 7, after V lost 5 bases and J lost 3 bases. Germline values: CDR1 MNHEY, CDR2 SMNVEV (reference sequence). This CDR3 spans 14 amino acids. CDR3 nucleotides: TGTGCCAGCAGTCCGCCGGCGGGAGACTACGAGCAGTACTTC. Its translation: CASSPPAGDYEQYF.

The chain has TRBV27 and TRBJ2-5; TRBD1 is a possible D gene (6 bases). The CDR3 has 16 residues. Trimming stripped 2 bases from V and 2 bases from J, with 15 bases between. Germline V gene sequence: CDR1 MNHEY, CDR2 SMNVEV (reference sequence). The CDR3 sequence is CASSLTGFGAQETQYF. The CDR3 nucleotides are TGTGCCAGCAGTTTAACAGGGTTTGGCGCACAAGAGACCCAGTACTTC.

The V gene is TRBV5-4, the J gene TRBJ1-5; possible D gene TRBD1, 6 bases. Germline assignment: CDR1 SGHNT and CDR2 YYREEE (reference sequence). CDR3 length: 14 amino acids. The V and J ends lost 7 bases and 7 bases respectively, with 18 bases between them. The CDR3 region is CASFGRGQGQPQHF. CDR3 nucleotide sequence: TGTGCCAGCTTCGGCAGGGGACAAGGACAGCCCCAGCATTTT.

In this sample, this clone turned up a few times. The V and J genes are TRBV28 and TRBJ2-7, with D perhaps matching TRBD1 (6 bases). CDR3 length equals 13 residues. Between the trimmed V and J ends, which lost 5 bases and 3 bases, there was a span of 11 bases. Germline CDR1 is MDHEN and CDR2 is SYDVKM. CDR3 in DNA: TGTGCCAGCAGTACCTTGGACAGCTACGAGCAGTACTTC. Protein: CASSTLDSYEQYF.

The chain links TRBV6-5 to TRBJ2-7, with a tentative D call TRBD2 (6 bases). The CDR3 extends over 13 amino acids. V lost 10 bases and J 3 bases, leaving 16 bases between the germline ends. Looked up from germline, CDR1 is MNHEY and CDR2 is SVGAGI. The DNA for the CDR3 is TGTGCCACCAACCTAAGGACTAACTACGAGCAGTACTTC. Its translation: CATNLRTNYEQYF.

This clone was recorded only once. The V call is TRBV10-3, the J call TRBJ1-2, with TRBD1 matching 9 bases. The CDR3 is 14 amino acids. With 0 bases clipped from V and 10 bases from J, the junction kept 6 bases outside the gene matches. Germline CDR1 reads ENHRY; CDR2 reads SYGVKD. CDR3 sequence: CAISESRTGVFYTF. DNA of the CDR3: TGTGCCATCAGTGAGTCACGGACAGGGGTTTTCTACACCTTC.

The rearrangement links TRBV7-2 to TRBJ1-4, with D perhaps matching TRBD1 (6 bases). CDR1 is SGHTA and CDR2 is FQGNSA in the germline V gene. Trimming cost V 2 bases and J 4 bases, with 17 bases left between them. The CDR3 is 17 residues long. CDR3 DNA: TGTGCCAGCAGCTTAAGGGGGACCCGGATAAATAATGAAAAACTGTTTTTT. Translated: CASSLRGTRINNEKLFF.

The rearrangement uses TRBV10-1 and TRBJ2-7; 7 bases map to TRBD1. The CDR3 covers 13 residues. J gave up 7 bases and V 6 bases, and 9 bases lay outside the gene matches. In germline, CDR1 is WNHNN, CDR2 SYGVQD (reference sequence). For the CDR3, the DNA is TGCGCCAGCAGACGACAGGGAACCATGGAGCAGTACTTC. Translation gives CASRRQGTMEQYF.

V and J are TRBV28 and TRBJ1-6; 7 bases match TRBD1. Germline loops: CDR1 MDHEN, CDR2 SYDVKM. V was clipped by 3 bases and J by 0 bases; unmatched bases: 5. This CDR3 is 17 amino acids long. Here the CDR3 reads CASSLGQQSSYNSPLHF. The CDR3 coding sequence is TGTGCCAGCAGTTTGGGACAGCAGTCCTCCTATAATTCACCCCTCCACTTT.

The chain has TRBV19 and TRBJ1-4; 10 bases map to TRBD1. Trimming cost V 6 bases and J 8 bases; bases outside gene matches: 12. Germline values: CDR1 LNHDA, CDR2 SQIVND (reference sequence). The CDR3 extends over 16 amino acids. CDR3 nucleotide sequence: TGTGCCAGTAGCAAAGACACGGGACAGGGGAGGGAAAAACTGTTTTTT. Its translation: CASSKDTGQGREKLFF.

CDR3 sequence: CASSSGTGILRETQYF. The CDR3, as DNA: TGTGCCAGCAGTTCCGGGACAGGGATTCTTAGGGAGACCCAGTACTTC. The rearrangement links TRBV5-6 to TRBJ2-5; 9 nucleotides agree with TRBD1. This CDR3 has 16 amino acids. Germline CDR1 SGHDT, CDR2 YYEEEE. V lost 5 bases, J lost 5 bases, and 13 bases stayed unmatched.

J is TRBJ2-1 and V is TRBV3-1 (or the pseudogene TRBV3-2); TRBD1 aligns across 10 bases. The CDR3 has 15 residues. V shed 4 bases, J shed 7 bases, and the junction held 7 bases outside the gene matches. CDR1 and CDR2 (germline): LGHDT, YNNKEL (reference sequence). The CDR3 DNA reads TGTGCCAGCAGCCCCCGGGACAGGGGATCAAATGAGCAGTTCTTC. Its translation: CASSPRDRGSNEQFF.

This chain joins TRBV7-2 and TRBJ1-5; 9 bases fit TRBD1. The CDR3 is made up of 14 amino acids. The junction had 1 base not matched to a gene; V was cut back by 5 bases and J by 2 bases. Germline V gene lookup returns CDR1 SGHTA and CDR2 FQGNSA. CDR3: CASSRTGGNQPQHF. DNA for the CDR3: TGTGCCAGCAGCCGGACAGGGGGCAATCAGCCCCAGCATTTT. Full variable domain (missing parts from reference TRBV7-2 and TRBJ1-5): GAGVSQSPSNKVTEKGKDVELRCDPISGHTALYWYRQSLGQGLEFLIYFQGNSAPDKSGLPSDRFSAERTGGSVSTLTIQRTQQEDSAVYLCASSRTGGNQPQHFGDGTRLSIL.

Remarks on this clone: Other DNA variants within this sample encode the same CDR3. The genes are TRBV5-6 and TRBJ2-1; D unresolved. Germline loops: CDR1 SGHDT, CDR2 YYEEEE. The CDR3 loop spans 13 amino acids. The ends were cut back, 0 bases at V and 5 bases at J, with 6 bases in the middle. CDR3 sequence reads: CASSLGRNNEQFF. The DNA of the CDR3 is TGTGCCAGCAGCTTGGGGCGGAACAATGAGCAGTTCTTC.